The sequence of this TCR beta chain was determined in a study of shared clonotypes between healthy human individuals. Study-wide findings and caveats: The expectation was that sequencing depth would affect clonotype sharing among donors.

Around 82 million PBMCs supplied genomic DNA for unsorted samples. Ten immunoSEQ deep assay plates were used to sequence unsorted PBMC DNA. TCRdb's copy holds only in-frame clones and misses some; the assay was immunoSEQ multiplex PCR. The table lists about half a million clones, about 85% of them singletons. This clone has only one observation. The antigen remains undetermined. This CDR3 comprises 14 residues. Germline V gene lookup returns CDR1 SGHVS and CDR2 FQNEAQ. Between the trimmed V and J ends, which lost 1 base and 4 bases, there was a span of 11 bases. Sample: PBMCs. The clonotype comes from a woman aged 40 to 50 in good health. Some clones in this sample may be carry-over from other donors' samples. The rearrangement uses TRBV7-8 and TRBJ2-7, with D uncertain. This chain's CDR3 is CASSLVASKYEQYF. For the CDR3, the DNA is TGTGCCAGCAGCTTAGTGGCTAGTAAATACGAGCAGTACTTC. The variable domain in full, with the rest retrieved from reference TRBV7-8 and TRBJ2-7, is GAGVSQSPRYKVAKRGQDVALRCDPISGHVSLFWYQQALGQGPEFLTYFQNEAQLDKSGLPSDRFFAERPEGSVSTLKIQRTQQEDSAVYLCASSLVASKYEQYFGPGTRLTVT.